This T cell receptor (beta chain) was captured in a study of blood T cells in healthy people across ages. Study outcomes and limitations: As naive T cell percentage varied, TCR beta diversity correlated strongly with it. Whereas aged donors had fewer naive CD4+ cells, long-lived donors had more of them and higher diversity.

The use of a sample-barcoded 5' primer and a J-beta primer mix characterized a second PCR of roughly 7 to 11 cycles. TCRdb passed the 5' RACE reads through MiXCR, listing each CDR3 protein once. Here the sample spans roughly 1,300,000 distinct CDR3 sequences, approximately 63% being singletons. V lost 6 bases, J lost 3 bases, and 17 bases lay in between. Germline CDR1 DFQATT, CDR2 SNEGSKA (reference sequence). The CDR3 loop spans 14 amino acids. The individuals who served as donors were healthy Caucasians living in Russia, aged roughly 6 to 95. Every donor gave about 9 milliliters of peripheral blood. This clonotype occurred a few times. What it binds is unknown.

This chain connects TRBV20-1 to TRBJ1-1, with D tentatively TRBD1 (5 bases). Material for sequencing was blood. The clonotype originates from a man aged 18 to 29 in good health. In DNA form, the CDR3 reads TGCAGTGCCCCGGGACGTTCCAGGGACACTGAAGCTTTCTTT. Encoded protein: CSAPGRSRDTEAFF.